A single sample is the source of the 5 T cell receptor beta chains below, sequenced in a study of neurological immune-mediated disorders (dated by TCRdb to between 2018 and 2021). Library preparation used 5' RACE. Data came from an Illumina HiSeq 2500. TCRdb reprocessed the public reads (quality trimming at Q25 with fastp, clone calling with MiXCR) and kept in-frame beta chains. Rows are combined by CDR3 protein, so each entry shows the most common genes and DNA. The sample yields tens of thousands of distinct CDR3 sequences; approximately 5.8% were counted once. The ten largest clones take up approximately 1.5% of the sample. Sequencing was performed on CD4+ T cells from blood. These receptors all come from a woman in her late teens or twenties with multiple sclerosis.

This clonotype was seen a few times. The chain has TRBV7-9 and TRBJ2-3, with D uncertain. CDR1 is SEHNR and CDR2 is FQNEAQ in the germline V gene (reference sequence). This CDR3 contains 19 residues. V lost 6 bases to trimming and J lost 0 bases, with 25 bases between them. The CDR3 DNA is TGTGCCAGCAGTTTCCCCGTAGAACCGGTATCGGATAGCACAGATACGCAGTATTTT. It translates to CASSFPVEPVSDSTDTQYF.

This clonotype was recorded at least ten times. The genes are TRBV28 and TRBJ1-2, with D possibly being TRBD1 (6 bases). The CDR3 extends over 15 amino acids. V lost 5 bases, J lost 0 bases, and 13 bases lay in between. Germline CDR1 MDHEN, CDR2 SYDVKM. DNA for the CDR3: TGTGCCAGCAGTGGAGATAGGGGGACTAACTATGGCTACACCTTC. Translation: CASSGDRGTNYGYTF.

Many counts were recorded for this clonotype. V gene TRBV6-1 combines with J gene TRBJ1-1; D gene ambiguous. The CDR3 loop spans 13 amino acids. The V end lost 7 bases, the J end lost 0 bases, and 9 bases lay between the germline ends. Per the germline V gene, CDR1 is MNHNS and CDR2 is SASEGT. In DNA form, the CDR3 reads TGTGCCAGCACCCTAAAGCTGAACACTGAAGCTTTCTTT. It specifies CASTLKLNTEAFF.

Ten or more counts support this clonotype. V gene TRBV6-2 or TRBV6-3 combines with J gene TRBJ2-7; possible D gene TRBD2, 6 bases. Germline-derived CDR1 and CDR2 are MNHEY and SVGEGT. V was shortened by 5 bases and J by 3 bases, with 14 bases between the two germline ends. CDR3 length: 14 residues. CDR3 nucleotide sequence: TGTGCCAGCAGTGTCCGGGACTGGGACTACGAGCAGTACTTC. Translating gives CASSVRDWDYEQYF.

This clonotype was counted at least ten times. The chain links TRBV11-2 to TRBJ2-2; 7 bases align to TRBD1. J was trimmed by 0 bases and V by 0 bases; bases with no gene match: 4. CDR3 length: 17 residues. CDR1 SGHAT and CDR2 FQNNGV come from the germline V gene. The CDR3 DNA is TGTGCCAGCAGCTTAGATCATCAGGGGGCGAACACCGGGGAGCTGTTTTTT. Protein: CASSLDHQGANTGELFF.